This T cell receptor (beta chain) was obtained from a study of blood T cell dynamics during melanoma immunotherapy. This sample's time point: week 3, after first cycle of checkpoint inhibitor. Samples come from before therapy and from week 3 after the first blockade cycle. General study results and limits: PBMC repertoires of eventual disease-control patients split at W3 into clonality or diversity gains.

Note on this clone: What it binds is not known.

CDR1 is MNHNY, CDR2 SVGAGI, per germline (reference sequence). This CDR3 comprises 15 residues. With 2 bases clipped from V and 5 bases from J, the junction kept 8 bases outside the gene matches. Libraries were prepared by immunoSEQ multiplex PCR; TCRdb keeps only in-frame clonotypes and omits some of them. There are more than 9,000 clones in the sample; about nine tenths occur only once, and 6% to 8% lies in the top ten. Specimen: blood, collected from a patient treated with checkpoint blockade. The origin of this receptor is a human donor with melanoma. The chain recombines TRBV6-6 with TRBJ1-2; 7 positions agree with TRBD1. The CDR3 protein is CASSYPQGVRYGYTF. DNA for the CDR3: TGTGCCAGCAGTTACCCCCAGGGGGTGCGGTATGGCTACACCTTC.